A selection of T cell receptor beta chains follows, all from one sample in a study of spatial heterogeneity in lung cancer. TCRdb analysed the 5' RACE reads with MiXCR anew, one entry per CDR3 protein. Among some 97,000 distinct CDR3 sequences listed, 4.4% were seen once. This specimen was lung tumor tissue, taken at surgery. These receptors were collected from a male donor with early-stage non-small cell lung cancer. Both conserved end residues are part of each CDR3. The D gene is left open where the match is weak. Rows give clone size only sometimes, using once, few, many, or a class for an expanded clone.

V	D	size	J	CDR3	DNA
TRBV27	.	many	TRBJ1-4	CASSLGGARPSEKLFF	TGTGCCAGCAGTTTAGGAGGGGCCCGGCCCAGTGAAAAACTGTTTTTT
TRBV28	.	many	TRBJ2-5	CASSLSHVSREGETQYF	TGTGCCAGCAGTTTATCCCACGTGTCGAGGGAAGGAGAGACCCAGTACTTC
TRBV5-1	.	.	TRBJ2-7	CASSFRDPRTYEQYF	TGCGCCAGCAGCTTCCGGGATCCTCGGACGTACGAGCAGTACTTC
TRBV5-1	.	many	TRBJ2-3	CASSVDRSVDTQYF	TGCGCCAGCAGCGTGGACCGATCCGTGGATACGCAGTATTTT
TRBV20-1	TRBD2	many	TRBJ2-1	CSARDAGGTYNEQFF	TGCAGTGCTAGAGATGCGGGGGGTACCTACAATGAGCAGTTCTTC
TRBV13	.	few	TRBJ2-1	CASSLVSRTNEQFF	TGTGCCAGCAGCTTAGTGAGCAGGACCAATGAGCAGTTCTTC
TRBV30	.	many	TRBJ2-7	CAWSFDRDLTIRLTHEQYF	TGTGCCTGGAGCTTTGACAGAGACTTAACAATTCGACTAACCCACGAGCAGTACTTC
TRBV29-1	.	many	TRBJ2-3	CSAGGRSSTDTQYF	TGCAGCGCGGGCGGCCGGTCTAGCACAGATACGCAGTATTTT
TRBV20-1	.	many	TRBJ2-7	CSARGTSNPYEQYF	TGCAGTGCTAGAGGGACCTCCAACCCCTACGAGCAGTACTTC
TRBV20-1	.	few	TRBJ2-1	CSQLHGDEQFF	TGCAGTCAACTACATGGAGATGAGCAGTTCTTC
TRBV20-1	.	many	TRBJ2-7	CSARYLGLQYF	TGCAGTGCTAGATATCTTGGCCTCCAGTACTTC
TRBV20-1	.	many	TRBJ2-2	CSARDGSFGGLDTGELFF	TGCAGTGCTAGAGATGGTAGTTTTGGGGGCTTAGACACCGGGGAGCTGTTTTTT
TRBV6-5	TRBD1	.	TRBJ2-5	CASSPTLRDRGLETQYF	TGTGCCAGCAGTCCCACCCTCCGGGACAGGGGGCTTGAGACCCAGTACTTC
TRBV7-2	.	many	TRBJ2-3	CASSKNTDTQYF	TGTGCCAGCAGCAAGAACACAGATACGCAGTATTTT
TRBV5-1	TRBD1	many	TRBJ1-2	CASGTGGPDYGYTF	TGCGCCAGCGGAACAGGGGGCCCTGACTATGGCTACACCTTC
TRBV14	TRBD2	many	TRBJ2-1	CASSQGTSEYNEQFF	TGTGCCAGCAGCCAAGGGACTAGCGAATACAATGAGCAGTTCTTC
TRBV4-2	TRBD2	.	TRBJ2-3	CASSQDGTMPDTQYF	TGTGCCAGCAGCCAAGATGGGACTATGCCAGATACGCAGTATTTT
TRBV10-3	.	many	TRBJ1-2	CAISGSGNFYGYTF	TGTGCCATCAGTGGATCAGGGAACTTCTATGGCTACACCTTC
TRBV20-1	.	many	TRBJ2-1	CSARPENSLYEQFF	TGCAGTGCTAGACCCGAAAACTCCCTCTATGAGCAGTTCTTC
TRBV12-3/TRBV12-4	.	many	TRBJ2-2	CASKFLGSNTGELFF	TGTGCCAGCAAATTTTTAGGGTCGAACACCGGGGAGCTGTTTTTT
TRBV7-9	.	many	TRBJ1-2	CASSLDKYGYTF	TGTGCCAGCAGCTTAGACAAATATGGCTACACCTTC
TRBV5-1	.	many	TRBJ1-3	CASSLIAGGNTIYF	TGCGCCAGCAGCTTGATTGCAGGAGGAAACACCATATATTTT
TRBV10-3	.	few	TRBJ2-4	CAISAAEWAKNIQYF	TGTGCCATCAGTGCGGCGGAGTGGGCCAAAAACATTCAGTACTTC
TRBV11-2	.	many	TRBJ2-3	CASSLLRAPSTDTQYF	TGTGCCAGCAGCCTACTCCGGGCACCTAGCACAGATACGCAGTATTTT
TRBV27	TRBD2	many	TRBJ2-2	CASSLVGLARTGELFF	TGTGCCAGCAGTTTAGTTGGACTAGCCAGGACCGGGGAGCTGTTTTTT
TRBV7-9	TRBD2	few	TRBJ2-7	CASSLAPSGRAHEQYF	TGTGCCAGCAGCTTAGCGCCGAGCGGGAGGGCACACGAGCAGTACTTC
TRBV19	TRBD2	few	TRBJ2-5	CASRPSGRETQYF	TGTGCCAGCCGTCCTAGCGGGAGAGAGACCCAGTACTTC
TRBV7-9	TRBD1	many	TRBJ1-4	CASSPGADRGEKLFF	TGTGCCAGCAGCCCCGGAGCGGACAGGGGCGAAAAACTGTTTTTT
TRBV11-3	.	many	TRBJ2-1	CASSLGLDDNEQFF	TGTGCCAGCAGCTTAGGACTGGATGACAATGAGCAGTTCTTC
TRBV28	.	many	TRBJ2-5	CASSFLSKGEETQYF	TGTGCCAGCAGTTTTCTTTCGAAAGGGGAAGAGACCCAGTACTTC
TRBV5-6	TRBD1	many	TRBJ1-2	CASSYQDRDYGYTF	TGTGCCAGCAGCTATCAAGACAGGGACTATGGCTACACCTTC
TRBV27	TRBD1	many	TRBJ1-1	CASRRDFRDRELLGPGNTEAFF	TGTGCCAGCAGGCGCGATTTCCGGGACAGGGAGCTTCTGGGTCCGGGGAACACTGAAGCTTTCTTT
TRBV27	.	.	TRBJ2-7	CASSLPPYEQYF	TGTGCCAGCAGTCTCCCCCCTTACGAGCAGTACTTC
TRBV10-3	.	many	TRBJ2-5	CAISESTFQETQYF	TGTGCCATCAGTGAGTCGACTTTCCAAGAGACCCAGTACTTC
TRBV20-1	.	.	TRBJ1-1	CSATDPYRLMNTEAFF	TGCAGTGCTACTGATCCTTACCGACTTATGAACACTGAAGCTTTCTTT
TRBV27	.	few	TRBJ1-5	CASSPYLGNQPQHF	TGTGCCAGCAGTCCCTACCTGGGAAATCAGCCCCAGCATTTT
TRBV12-3/TRBV12-4	.	many	TRBJ2-2	CASSLGGRFLTGELFF	TGTGCCAGCAGTTTAGGAGGGAGGTTTCTGACCGGGGAGCTGTTTTTT
TRBV5-5	.	many	TRBJ1-6	CASSLSFKGSYLNSPLHF	TGTGCCAGCAGCTTGAGTTTCAAGGGGTCCTATCTTAATTCACCCCTCCACTTT
TRBV28	.	many	TRBJ1-1	CASSPSLPLAFF	TGTGCCAGCAGTCCATCTCTCCCATTGGCTTTCTTT